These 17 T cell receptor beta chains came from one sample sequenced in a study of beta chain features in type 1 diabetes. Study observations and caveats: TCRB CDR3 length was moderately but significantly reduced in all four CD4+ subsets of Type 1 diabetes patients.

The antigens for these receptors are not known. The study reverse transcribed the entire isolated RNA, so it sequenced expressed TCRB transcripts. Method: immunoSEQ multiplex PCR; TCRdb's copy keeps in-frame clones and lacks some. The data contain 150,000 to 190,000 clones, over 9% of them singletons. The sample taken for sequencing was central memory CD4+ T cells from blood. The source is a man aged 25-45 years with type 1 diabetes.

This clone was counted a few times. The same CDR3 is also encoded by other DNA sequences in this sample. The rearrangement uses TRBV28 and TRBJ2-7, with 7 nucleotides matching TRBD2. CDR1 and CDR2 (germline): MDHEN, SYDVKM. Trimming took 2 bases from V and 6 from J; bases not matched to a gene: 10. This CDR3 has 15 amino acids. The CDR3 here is CASSLPRTSAREQYF. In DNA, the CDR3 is TGTGCCAGCAGTTTACCGAGGACTAGTGCTCGCGAGCAGTACTTC. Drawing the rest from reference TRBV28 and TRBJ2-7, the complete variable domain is DVKVTQSSRYLVKRTGEKVFLECVQDMDHENMFWYRQDPGLGLRLIYFSYDVKMKEKGDIPEGYSVSREKKERFSLILESASTNQTSMYLCASSLPRTSAREQYFGPGTRLTVT.

CDR3: CASSLAGHYEQYF. The CDR3, as DNA: TGTGCCAGCAGCTTAGCGGGCCACTACGAGCAGTACTTC. This chain uses TRBV7-2 with TRBJ2-7; D remains unclear. Per germline, CDR1 SGHTA and CDR2 FQGNSA. The CDR3 has 13 residues. V lost 0 bases, J lost 3 bases, and 6 bases lay in between.

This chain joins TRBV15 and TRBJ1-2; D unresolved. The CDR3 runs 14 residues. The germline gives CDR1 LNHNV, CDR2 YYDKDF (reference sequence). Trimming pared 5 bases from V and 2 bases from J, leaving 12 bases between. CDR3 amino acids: CATSPPRGNYGYTF. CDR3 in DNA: TGTGCCACCAGCCCCCCGCGGGGAAACTATGGCTACACCTTC.

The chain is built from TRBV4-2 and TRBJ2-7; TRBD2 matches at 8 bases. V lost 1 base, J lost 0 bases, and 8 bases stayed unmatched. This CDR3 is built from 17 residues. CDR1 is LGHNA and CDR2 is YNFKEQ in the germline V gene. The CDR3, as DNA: TGTGCCAGCAGCCAAGTCTTTGAGCGGGAGTTCTCCTACGAGCAGTACTTC. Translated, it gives CASSQVFEREFSYEQYF.

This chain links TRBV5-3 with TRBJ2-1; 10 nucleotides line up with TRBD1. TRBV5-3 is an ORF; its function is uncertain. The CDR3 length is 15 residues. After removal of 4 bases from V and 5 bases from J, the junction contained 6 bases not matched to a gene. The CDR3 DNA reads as TGTGCCAGAAGCCAGGGACAGGGGAACAACAATGAGCAGTTCTTC. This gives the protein CARSQGQGNNNEQFF.

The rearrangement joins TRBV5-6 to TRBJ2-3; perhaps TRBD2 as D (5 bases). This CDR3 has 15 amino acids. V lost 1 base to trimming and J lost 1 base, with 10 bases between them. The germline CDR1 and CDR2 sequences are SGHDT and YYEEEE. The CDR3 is CASSLKGVGTDTQYF. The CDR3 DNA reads TGTGCCAGCAGCTTGAAGGGAGTTGGCACAGATACGCAGTATTTT.

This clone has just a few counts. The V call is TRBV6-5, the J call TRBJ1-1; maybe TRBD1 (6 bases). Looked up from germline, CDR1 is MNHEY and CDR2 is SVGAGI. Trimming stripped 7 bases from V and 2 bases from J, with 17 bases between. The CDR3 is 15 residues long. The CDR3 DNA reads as TGTGCCAGCACCCAAGGGGGGGGGCTCAACACTGAAGCTTTCTTT. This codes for CASTQGGGLNTEAFF.

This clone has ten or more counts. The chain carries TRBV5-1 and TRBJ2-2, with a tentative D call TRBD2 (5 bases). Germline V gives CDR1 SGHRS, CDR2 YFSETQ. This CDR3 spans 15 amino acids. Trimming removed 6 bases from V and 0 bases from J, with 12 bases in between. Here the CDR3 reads CASNEGNANTGELFF. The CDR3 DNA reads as TGCGCCAGCAACGAGGGAAACGCGAACACCGGGGAGCTGTTTTTT.

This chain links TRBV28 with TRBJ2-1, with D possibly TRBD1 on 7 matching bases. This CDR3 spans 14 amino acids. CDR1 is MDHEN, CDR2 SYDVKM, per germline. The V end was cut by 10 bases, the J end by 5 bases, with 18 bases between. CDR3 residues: CAIEDRTMDNEQFF. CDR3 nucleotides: TGTGCCATCGAGGACAGGACTATGGACAATGAGCAGTTCTTC.

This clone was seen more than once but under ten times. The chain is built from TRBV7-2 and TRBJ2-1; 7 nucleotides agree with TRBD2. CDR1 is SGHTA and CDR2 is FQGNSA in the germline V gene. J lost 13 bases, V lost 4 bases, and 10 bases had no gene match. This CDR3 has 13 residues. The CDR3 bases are TGTGCCAGCAGCTCACGGACTAGTCAACAACAGTTCTTC. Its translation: CASSSRTSQQQFF.

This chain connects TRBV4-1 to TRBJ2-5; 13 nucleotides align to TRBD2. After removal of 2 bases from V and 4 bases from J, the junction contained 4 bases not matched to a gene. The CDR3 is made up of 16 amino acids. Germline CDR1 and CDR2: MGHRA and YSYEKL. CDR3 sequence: CASSQQLAGGTETQYF. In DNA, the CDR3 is TGCGCCAGCAGCCAACAACTAGCGGGAGGGACAGAGACCCAGTACTTC.

The CDR3 DNA reads as TGTGCCATCACGCAGGGGTACGAGCAGTACTTC. Amino acid sequence: CAITQGYEQYF. The chain recombines TRBV10-3 with TRBJ2-7; tentative D call: TRBD1 (6 bases). Germline V gene sequence: CDR1 ENHRY, CDR2 SYGVKD. This CDR3 comprises 11 residues. V gave up 7 bases and J gave up 4 bases, with 8 bases separating them.

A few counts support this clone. CDR3 residues: CSVEDNRASTYNEQFF. For the CDR3, the DNA is TGCAGCGTTGAAGATAATAGAGCTAGTACTTACAATGAGCAGTTCTTC. This chain joins TRBV29-1 and TRBJ2-1; no clear D gene. V was clipped by 0 bases and J by 4 bases, with 16 bases between them. Per germline, CDR1 SQVTM and CDR2 ANQGSEA. This CDR3 is built from 16 residues.

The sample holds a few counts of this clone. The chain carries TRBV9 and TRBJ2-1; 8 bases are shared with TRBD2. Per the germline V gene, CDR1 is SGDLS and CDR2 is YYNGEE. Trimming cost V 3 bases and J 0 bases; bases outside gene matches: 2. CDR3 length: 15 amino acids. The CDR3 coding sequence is TGTGCCAGCAGCGCGGGGACTAGCTCCTACAATGAGCAGTTCTTC. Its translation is CASSAGTSSYNEQFF.

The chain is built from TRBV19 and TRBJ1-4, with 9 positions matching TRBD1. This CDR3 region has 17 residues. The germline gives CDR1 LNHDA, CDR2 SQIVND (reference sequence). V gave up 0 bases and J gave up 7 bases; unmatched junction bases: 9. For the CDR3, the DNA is TGTGCCAGTAGTATAGATGCGAGGACAGGGGAAGGTGAAAAACTGTTTTTT. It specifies CASSIDARTGEGEKLFF.

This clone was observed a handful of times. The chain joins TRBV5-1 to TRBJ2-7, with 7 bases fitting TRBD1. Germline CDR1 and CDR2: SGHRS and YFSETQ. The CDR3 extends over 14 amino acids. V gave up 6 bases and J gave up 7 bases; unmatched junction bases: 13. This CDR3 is CASTGTVGLSEQYF. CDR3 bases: TGCGCCAGCACCGGGACAGTGGGGCTATCTGAGCAGTACTTC.

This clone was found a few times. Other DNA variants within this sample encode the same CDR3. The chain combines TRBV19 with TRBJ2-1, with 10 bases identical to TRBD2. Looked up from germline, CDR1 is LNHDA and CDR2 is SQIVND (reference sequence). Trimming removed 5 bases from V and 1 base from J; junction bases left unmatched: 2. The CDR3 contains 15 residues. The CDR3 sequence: CASSGLAASYNEQFF. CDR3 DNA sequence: TGTGCCAGTAGTGGACTAGCGGCATCCTACAATGAGCAGTTCTTC.